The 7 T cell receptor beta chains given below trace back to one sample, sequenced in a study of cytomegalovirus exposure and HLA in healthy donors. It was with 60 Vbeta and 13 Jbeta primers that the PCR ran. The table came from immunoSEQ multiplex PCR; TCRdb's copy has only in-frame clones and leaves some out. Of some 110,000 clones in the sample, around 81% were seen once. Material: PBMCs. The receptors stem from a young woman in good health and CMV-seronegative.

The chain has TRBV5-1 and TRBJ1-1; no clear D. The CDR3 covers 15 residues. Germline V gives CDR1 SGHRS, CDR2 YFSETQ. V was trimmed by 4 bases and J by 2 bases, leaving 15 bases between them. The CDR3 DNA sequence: TGCGCCAGCAGCCTAACGGCGGGGATCAACACTGAAGCTTTCTTT. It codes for CASSLTAGINTEAFF.

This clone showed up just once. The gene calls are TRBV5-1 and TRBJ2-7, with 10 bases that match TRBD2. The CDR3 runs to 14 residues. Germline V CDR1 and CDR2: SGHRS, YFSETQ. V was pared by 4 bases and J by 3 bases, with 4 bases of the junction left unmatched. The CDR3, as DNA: TGCGCCAGCAGCCGAAGCGGGAGGGACTACGAGCAGTACTTC. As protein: CASSRSGRDYEQYF.

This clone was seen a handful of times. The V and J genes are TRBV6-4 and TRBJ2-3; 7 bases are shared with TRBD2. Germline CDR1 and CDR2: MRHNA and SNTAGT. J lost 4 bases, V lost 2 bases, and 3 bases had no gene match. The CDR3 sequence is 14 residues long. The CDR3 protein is CASSDSAGADTQYF. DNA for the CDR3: TGTGCCAGCAGTGACAGCGCGGGAGCAGATACGCAGTATTTT.

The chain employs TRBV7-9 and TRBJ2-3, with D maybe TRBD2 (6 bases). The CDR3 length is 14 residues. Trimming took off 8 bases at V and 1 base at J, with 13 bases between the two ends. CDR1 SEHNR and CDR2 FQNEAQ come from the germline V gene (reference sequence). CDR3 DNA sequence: TGTGCCAGCTCACTAGCATCGGGCACAGATACGCAGTATTTT. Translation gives CASSLASGTDTQYF.

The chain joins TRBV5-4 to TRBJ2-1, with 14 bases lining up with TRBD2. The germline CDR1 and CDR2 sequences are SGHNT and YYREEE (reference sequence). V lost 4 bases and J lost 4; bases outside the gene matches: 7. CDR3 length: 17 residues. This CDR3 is CASSPGTSGSRYNEQFF. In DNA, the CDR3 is TGTGCCAGCAGCCCGGGGACTAGCGGGAGTAGGTACAATGAGCAGTTCTTC. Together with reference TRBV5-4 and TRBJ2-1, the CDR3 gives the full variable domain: ETGVTQSPTHLIKTRGQQVTLRCSSQSGHNTVSWYQQALGQGPQFIFQYYREEENGRGNFPPRFSGLQFPNYSSELNVNALELDDSALYLCASSPGTSGSRYNEQFFGPGTRLTVL.

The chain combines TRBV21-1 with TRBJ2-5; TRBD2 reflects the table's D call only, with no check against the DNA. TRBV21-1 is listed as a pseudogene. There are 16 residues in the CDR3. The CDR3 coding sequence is TGTGCCAGCAGCAAAGATGGGGCGGGGGACCAAGAGACCCAGTACTTC. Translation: CASSKDGAGDQETQYF.

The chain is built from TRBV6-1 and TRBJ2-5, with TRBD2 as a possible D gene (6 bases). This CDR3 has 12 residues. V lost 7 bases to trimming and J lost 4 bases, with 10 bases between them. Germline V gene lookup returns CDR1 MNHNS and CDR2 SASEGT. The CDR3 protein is CASTLGGETQYF. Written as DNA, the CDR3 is TGTGCCAGCACTCTCGGGGGAGAGACCCAGTACTTC.